The rows below give T cell receptor beta chains drawn from one sample of a study of cytotoxic CD8 clonotypes in ibrutinib-treated CLL. Produced via immunoSEQ multiplex PCR; TCRdb's table is partial and in-frame only. The sample contains around 310,000 clones, just under 80% of which appear only once. Here the sequenced sample was PBMCs, taken before ibrutinib treatment. Source of these receptors: a human donor with chronic lymphocytic leukemia. Both conserved end residues are part of each CDR3. A D gene is named only where the DNA matches it firmly. The size field is filled for only some rows; it gives once, few, many or a size class.

V: TRBV19
J: TRBJ2-7
size: NA
D: TRBD1
DNA: TGTGCCAGTAGTACGGGACAGGGGGCCTACGAGCAGTACTTC
CDR3: CASSTGQGAYEQYF

V: TRBV30
J: TRBJ1-2
size: NA
D: NA
DNA: TGTGCCTGGAGTGGCGGGGGCTATGGCTACACCTTC
CDR3: CAWSGGGYGYTF

V: TRBV2
J: TRBJ2-7
size: NA
D: NA
DNA: TGTGCCAGCAGTGGGGGACCTCGGTGGGGCGAGCAGTACTTC
CDR3: CASSGGPRWGEQYF

V: TRBV6-5
J: TRBJ2-5
size: few
D: TRBD2
DNA: TGTGCCAGCAGTTACGACGCGGGAGGAGGGGAGACCCAGTACTTC
CDR3: CASSYDAGGGETQYF

V: TRBV18
J: TRBJ2-7
size: NA
D: NA
DNA: TGTGCCAGCTCACCGACCGGGACCACCTACGAGCAGTACTTC
CDR3: CASSPTGTTYEQYF

V: TRBV30
J: TRBJ2-1
size: once
D: NA
DNA: TGTGCCTGGAGTGGCGGACTGGCCTACAATGAGCAGTTCTTC
CDR3: CAWSGGLAYNEQFF

V: TRBV18
J: TRBJ2-3
size: once
D: TRBD2
DNA: TGTGCCAGCTCCTATAGCGGGACCACAGATACGCAGTATTTT
CDR3: CASSYSGTTDTQYF

V: TRBV30
J: TRBJ1-1
size: NA
D: TRBD1
DNA: TGTGCCTGGAGCTGGGGGACAGGGCACACTGAAGCTTTCTTT
CDR3: CAWSWGTGHTEAFF

V: TRBV28
J: TRBJ1-2
size: NA
D: NA
DNA: TGTGCCAGCAGTTCTTACTATGGCTACACCTTC
CDR3: CASSSYYGYTF

V: TRBV29-1
J: TRBJ2-2
size: NA
D: TRBD2
DNA: TGCAGCGTTGTTAGCGGGAGTACCGGGGAGCTGTTTTTT
CDR3: CSVVSGSTGELFF

V: TRBV27
J: TRBJ2-1
size: NA
D: TRBD2
DNA: TGTGCCAGCAGTTTAAGGACCCCGGGGCGGGGGGTCTACAATGAGCAGTTCTTC
CDR3: CASSLRTPGRGVYNEQFF

V: TRBV7-9
J: TRBJ2-5
size: few
D: NA
DNA: TGTGCCAGCAGCTCCGGGTCCAGCCAAGAGACCCAGTACTTC
CDR3: CASSSGSSQETQYF

V: TRBV30
J: TRBJ2-3
size: NA
D: NA
DNA: TGTGCCTGGAGTGTGGGGTTGGGTGATACGCAGTATTTT
CDR3: CAWSVGLGDTQYF

V: TRBV7-9
J: TRBJ2-7
size: NA
D: TRBD1
DNA: TGTGCCAGCAGGACGACAGGGTCCTACGAGCAGTACTTC
CDR3: CASRTTGSYEQYF

V: TRBV5-1
J: TRBJ2-7
size: NA
D: NA
DNA: TGCGCCAGCAGCTTGAGGCCAGAACCCTACGAGCAGTACTTC
CDR3: CASSLRPEPYEQYF

V: TRBV19
J: TRBJ2-7
size: few
D: NA
DNA: TGTGCCAGTAGTATATTTCGAGCCGAGGCCGAGCAGTACTTC
CDR3: CASSIFRAEAEQYF

V: TRBV18
J: TRBJ2-1
size: NA
D: TRBD2
DNA: TGTGCCAGCTCACCCCGACTAGCGGGGGGGTACAATGAGCAGTTCTTC
CDR3: CASSPRLAGGYNEQFF

V: TRBV23-1
J: TRBJ2-1
size: NA
D: TRBD2
DNA: TGCGCCAGCAGTCAAGCGGGACTAGCGGGAGGGTTCCTAGTGGATGAGCAGTTCTTC
CDR3: CASSQAGLAGGFLVDEQFF

V: TRBV30
J: TRBJ2-3
size: NA
D: NA
DNA: TGTGCCTGGAGTGTGAGGCTATCCGGGACAACTAGCACAGATACGCAGTATTTT
CDR3: CAWSVRLSGTTSTDTQYF

V: TRBV20-1
J: TRBJ2-1
size: few
D: NA
DNA: TGCAGTGCTAGAGACAATGAGCAGTTCTTC
CDR3: CSARDNEQFF

V: TRBV7-2
J: TRBJ1-3
size: NA
D: NA
DNA: TGTGCCAGCTCCTACTCCGGAAACACCATATATTTT
CDR3: CASSYSGNTIYF

V: TRBV7-9
J: TRBJ2-1
size: NA
D: TRBD1
DNA: TGTGCCAGTATTTCAGGGGGATACTACAATGAGCAGTTCTTC
CDR3: CASISGGYYNEQFF

V: TRBV6-5
J: TRBJ1-2
size: NA
D: TRBD1
DNA: TGTGCCAGCAGTTACCAACAGGGGCTTGGCTATGGCTACACCTTC
CDR3: CASSYQQGLGYGYTF

V: TRBV5-1
J: TRBJ2-1
size: NA
D: TRBD2
DNA: TGCGCCAGCAGCTTTGCTAGCGGGAGCCAAGCCTACAATGAGCAGTTCTTC
CDR3: CASSFASGSQAYNEQFF

V: TRBV5-5
J: TRBJ2-7
size: once
D: NA
DNA: TGTGCCAGCAGCTTGGAGTTTTACGGCGAAAACTACGAGCAGTACTTC
CDR3: CASSLEFYGENYEQYF

V: TRBV11-3
J: TRBJ1-1
size: NA
D: NA
DNA: TGTGCCAGCAGCTTAGAGTCTAATAGCCCTGAAGCTTTCTTT
CDR3: CASSLESNSPEAFF

V: TRBV10-3
J: TRBJ2-1
size: NA
D: NA
DNA: TGTGCCATCAGTGCGGGTGTAGATGGGGATGAGCAGTTCTTC
CDR3: CAISAGVDGDEQFF

V: TRBV7-2
J: TRBJ2-2
size: NA
D: NA
DNA: TGTGCCAGCAGCTCGGACACCGGGGAGCTGTTTTTT
CDR3: CASSSDTGELFF

V: TRBV11-2
J: TRBJ2-1
size: NA
D: TRBD2
DNA: TGTGCCAGCAGCCCCAGACTAGCGGGAGGGGATGAGCAGTTCTTC
CDR3: CASSPRLAGGDEQFF

V: TRBV30
J: TRBJ2-5
size: NA
D: TRBD2
DNA: TGTGCCTGGAGTAGAGGACTAGCGGGAGGGGGGGAGACCCAGTACTTC
CDR3: CAWSRGLAGGGETQYF

V: TRBV30
J: TRBJ1-2
size: NA
D: NA
DNA: TGTGCCTGGAGTGGGGACATCATAAGCTATGGCTACACCTTC
CDR3: CAWSGDIISYGYTF

V: TRBV7-7
J: TRBJ2-2
size: once
D: TRBD2
DNA: TGTGCTAGCAGCATACTAGCGGGAGAGGCCGGGGAGCTGTTTTTT
CDR3: CASSILAGEAGELFF

V: TRBV30
J: TRBJ2-7
size: NA
D: NA
DNA: TGTGCCTGGAGTGACTTCAGCGAGCAGTACTTC
CDR3: CAWSDFSEQYF

V: TRBV7-2
J: TRBJ2-3
size: NA
D: NA
DNA: TGTGCCAGCAGCCCTACTAGGTCCGATACGCAGTATTTT
CDR3: CASSPTRSDTQYF

V: TRBV27
J: TRBJ2-7
size: NA
D: TRBD2
DNA: TGTGCCAGCAGTTCCCAGAAAGCGGGAAGCTCCTACGAGCAGTACTTC
CDR3: CASSSQKAGSSYEQYF

V: TRBV5-1
J: TRBJ2-5
size: NA
D: TRBD1
DNA: TGCGCCAGCAGCCAAGGGACAGTCCAAGAGACCCAGTACTTC
CDR3: CASSQGTVQETQYF

V: TRBV25-1
J: TRBJ2-2
size: NA
D: NA
DNA: TGTGCCAGCAGAAGTGACACCGGGGAGCTGTTTTTT
CDR3: CASRSDTGELFF